This entry lists 5 T cell receptor beta chains sequenced from one sample in a study of T cell repertoires in cytomegalovirus infection. The antigens for these receptors are not known. Each CDR3 protein gets one entry after TCRdb re-called the reads with MiXCR. The sample records about 770,000 distinct CDR3 sequences, roughly 28% being singletons. The input for sequencing was cultured CD8+ T cells from PBMCs, taken from culture after CMV antigen stimulation. All receptors derive from a human donor in good health (CMV status not recorded). Some clones in this sample may be carry-over from other donors' samples.

The genes are TRBV15 and TRBJ1-2; the D gene is possibly TRBD1 (6 bases). The CDR3 is 16 amino acids. Trimming pared 0 bases from V and 4 bases from J, leaving 15 bases between. The V gene's germline CDR1 is LNHNV and CDR2 YYDKDF (reference sequence). The CDR3 DNA is TGTGCCACCAGCAGAGATCGCCTGGACAGCCTCTATGGCTACACCTTC. This gives the protein CATSRDRLDSLYGYTF.

This clonotype has only a few counts. This rearrangement joins TRBV7-9 to TRBJ1-2; D is possibly TRBD1 (5 bases). CDR3 size: 14 residues. Between the trimmed V and J ends, which lost 1 base and 5 bases, there was a span of 11 bases. The germline V gene encodes CDR1 SEHNR and CDR2 FQNEAQ (reference sequence). CDR3 coding DNA: TGTGCCAGCAGCTTAGAGGGGTGGACTTATGGCTACACCTTC. Its translation is CASSLEGWTYGYTF.

Comment on this clonotype: The junction departs from germline at one end; a sequencing error may be responsible. This rearrangement joins TRBV7-4 to TRBJ2-3; D gene uncertain. The CDR3 spans 13 residues. In germline, CDR1 is SGHVT, CDR2 SQSDAQ. In DNA, the CDR3 is TGTGCCAGCAGCCCGTCTCGCACAGATATGCAGTATTTT. Protein: CASSPSRTDMQYF.

This clonotype was recorded many times. The V gene is TRBV7-3, the J gene TRBJ2-3; 13 bases are a match to TRBD2. V trimming: 5 bases; J trimming: 5 bases; junction bases outside the gene matches: 10. CDR1 SGHTA and CDR2 FQGTGA come from the germline V gene. The CDR3 has 17 residues. The CDR3 DNA sequence: TGTGCCAGCAGCCTCACCGGGACTAGCGGGGTAGGAGATACGCAGTATTTT. Translation: CASSLTGTSGVGDTQYF. Variable domain in full (rest from reference TRBV7-3 and TRBJ2-3): GAGVSQTPSNKVTEKGKYVELRCDPISGHTALYWYRQSLGQGPEFLIYFQGTGAADDSGLPNDRFFAVRPEGSVSTLKIQRTERGDSAVYLCASSLTGTSGVGDTQYFGPGTRLTVL.

This clonotype has ten or more counts. The V gene is TRBV7-6, the J gene TRBJ2-5; 9 bases are shared with TRBD1. In germline, CDR1 is SGHVS, CDR2 FNYEAQ. CDR3 length equals 13 residues. V dropped 4 bases and J dropped 4; count of bases not matched to a gene: 1. CDR3 coding DNA: TGTGCCAGCAGCTCGGGACAGGGAGAGACCCAGTACTTC. Its protein is CASSSGQGETQYF.